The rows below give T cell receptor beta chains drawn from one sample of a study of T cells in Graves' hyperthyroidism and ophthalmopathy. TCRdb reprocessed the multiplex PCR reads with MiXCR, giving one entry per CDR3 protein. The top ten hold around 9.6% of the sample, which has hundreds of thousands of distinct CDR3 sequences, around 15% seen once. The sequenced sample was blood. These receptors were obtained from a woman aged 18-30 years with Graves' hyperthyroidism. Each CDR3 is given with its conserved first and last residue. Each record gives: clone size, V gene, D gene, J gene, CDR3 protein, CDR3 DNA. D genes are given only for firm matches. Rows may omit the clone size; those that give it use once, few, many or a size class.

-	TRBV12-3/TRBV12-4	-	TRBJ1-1	CASSLTPRETEAFF	TGTGCCAGCAGTTTAACACCCAGGGAAACAGAAGCTTTCTTT
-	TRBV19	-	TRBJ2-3	CASSIDGNGMNTQYF	TGTGCCAGTAGTATCGATGGGAACGGGATGAATACGCAGTATTTT
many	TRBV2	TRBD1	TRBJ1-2	CASIGTVRYGYTF	TGTGCCAGCATAGGGACAGTGAGATATGGCTACACCTTC
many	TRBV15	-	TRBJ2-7	CATSDRRSSYEQYF	TGTGCCACCAGCGACAGGCGGAGCTCCTACGAGCAGTACTTC
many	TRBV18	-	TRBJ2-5	CASSPDYLLPQYF	TGTGCCAGCTCACCGGACTATCTATTACCACAGTACTTC
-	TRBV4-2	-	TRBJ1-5	CASSQDVLGRDHQPQHF	TGTGCCAGCAGCCAAGATGTTTTGGGCAGGGATCACCAGCCCCAGCATTTT
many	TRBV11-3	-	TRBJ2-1	CASSPRGVSGRYNEQFF	TGTGCCAGCAGCCCCCGGGGTGTCAGCGGGCGATACAATGAGCAGTTCTTC
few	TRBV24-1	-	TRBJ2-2	CATSDRRNPATGELFF	TGTGCCACCAGTGACCGCAGGAACCCAGCCACCGGGGAGCTGTTTTTT
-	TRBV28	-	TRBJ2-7	CASRVDSGYAYEQYF	TGTGCCAGCAGGGTGGACAGCGGGTACGCCTACGAGCAGTACTTC
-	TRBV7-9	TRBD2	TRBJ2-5	CASSLGLREEETQYF	TGTGCCAGCAGCCTAGGCTTGCGGGAGGAGGAGACCCAGTACTTC
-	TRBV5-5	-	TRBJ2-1	CASSPPAGVSTYNEQFF	TGTGCCAGCAGCCCCCCTGCAGGGGTCTCGACCTACAATGAGCAGTTCTTC
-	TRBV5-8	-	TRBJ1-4	CASSQDPGFNEKLFF	TGCGCCAGCAGCCAAGATCCAGGTTTTAATGAAAAACTGTTTTTT
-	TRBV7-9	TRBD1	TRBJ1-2	CASSPPRQGALYGYTF	TGTGCCAGCAGTCCCCCCCGGCAGGGGGCATTGTATGGCTACACCTTC
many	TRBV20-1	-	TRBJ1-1	CSARVRGSNTEAFF	TGCAGTGCTAGAGTTCGGGGCTCGAACACTGAAGCTTTCTTT
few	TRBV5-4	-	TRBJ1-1	CASSLRSSYTEAFF	TGTGCCAGCAGCTTACGCTCATCCTACACTGAAGCTTTCTTT
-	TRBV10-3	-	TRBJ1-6	CAISESTGASPLHF	TGTGCCATCAGTGAGTCGACTGGGGCCTCACCCCTCCACTTT
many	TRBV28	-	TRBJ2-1	CASSLPRDYYNEQFF	TGTGCCAGCAGTTTACCTAGAGACTACTACAATGAGCAGTTCTTC
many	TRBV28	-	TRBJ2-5	CASSIVDLETQYF	TGTGCCAGCAGCATAGTGGACCTAGAGACCCAGTACTTC
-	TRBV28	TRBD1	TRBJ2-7	CASSLATGTVFYEQYF	TGTGCCAGCAGTTTGGCCACCGGGACAGTTTTCTACGAGCAGTACTTC
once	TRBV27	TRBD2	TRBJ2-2	CASSLGPGLEIPANTGELFF	TGTGCCAGCAGTTTAGGACCGGGACTAGAAATACCCGCGAACACCGGGGAGCTGTTTTTT
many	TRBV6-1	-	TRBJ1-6	CASSEEAGKNSPLHF	TGTGCCAGCAGTGAAGAGGCAGGGAAGAATTCACCCCTCCACTTT
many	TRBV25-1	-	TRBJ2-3	CASSEFRGLKKRTDTQYF	TGTGCCAGCAGTGAATTCCGGGGACTCAAGAAGAGGACAGATACGCAGTATTTT
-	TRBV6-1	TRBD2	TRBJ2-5	CASRPGLAIGWETQYF	TGTGCCAGCAGACCCGGACTAGCGATAGGGTGGGAGACCCAGTACTTC
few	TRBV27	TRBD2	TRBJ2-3	CASSLSFGRDTDTQYF	TGTGCCAGCAGTTTATCGTTCGGGAGGGACACAGATACGCAGTATTTT
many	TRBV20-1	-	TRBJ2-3	CSAQTGRTDTQYF	TGCAGTGCGCAAACAGGGCGCACAGATACGCAGTATTTT
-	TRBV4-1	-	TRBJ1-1	CASSQENWGTEAFF	TGCGCCAGCAGCCAAGAGAACTGGGGCACTGAAGCTTTCTTT
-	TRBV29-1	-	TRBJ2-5	CSVEGRGQTQYF	TGCAGCGTTGAGGGCAGGGGCCAGACCCAGTACTTC
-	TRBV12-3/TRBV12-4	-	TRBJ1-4	CASSLTGSQEKLFF	TGTGCCAGCAGTTTAACGGGGTCACAGGAAAAACTGTTTTTT
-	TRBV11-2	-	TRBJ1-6	CASSLVLQRSPLHF	TGTGCCAGCAGCTTAGTCCTACAAAGGTCACCCCTCCACTTT
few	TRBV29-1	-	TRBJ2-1	CSVDYIGEQFF	TGCAGCGTCGACTACATCGGTGAGCAGTTCTTC
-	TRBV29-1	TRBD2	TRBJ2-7	CSVVSREGLYEQYF	TGCAGCGTGGTCTCGCGGGAGGGTCTCTACGAGCAGTACTTC
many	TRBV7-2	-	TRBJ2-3	CASSLSVLRTDTQYF	TGTGCCAGCAGCTTATCGGTTCTGCGCACAGATACGCAGTATTTT
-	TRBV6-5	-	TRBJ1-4	CASSYSISTGIGEKLFF	TGTGCCAGCAGTTACTCGATTTCTACAGGGATTGGGGAAAAACTGTTTTTT
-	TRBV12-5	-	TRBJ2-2	CASGFLPPGNSGELFF	TGTGCTAGTGGTTTTCTCCCCCCAGGGAACTCCGGGGAGCTGTTTTTT
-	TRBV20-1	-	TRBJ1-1	CSAPGGLGTEAFF	TGCAGTGCGCCGGGGGGACTGGGGACTGAAGCTTTCTTT
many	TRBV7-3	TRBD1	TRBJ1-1	CASSLTRDSEATEAFF	TGTGCCAGCAGCTTAACGCGGGACAGTGAGGCCACTGAAGCTTTCTTT